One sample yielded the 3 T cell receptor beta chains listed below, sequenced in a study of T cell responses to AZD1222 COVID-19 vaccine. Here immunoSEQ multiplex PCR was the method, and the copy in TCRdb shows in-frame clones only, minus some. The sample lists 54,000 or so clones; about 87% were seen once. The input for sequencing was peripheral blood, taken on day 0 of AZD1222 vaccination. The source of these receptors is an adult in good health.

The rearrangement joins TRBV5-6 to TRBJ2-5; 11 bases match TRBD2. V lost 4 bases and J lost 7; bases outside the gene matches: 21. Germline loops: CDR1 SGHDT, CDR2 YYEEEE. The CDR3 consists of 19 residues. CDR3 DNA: TGTGCCAGCAGCCCGGGACAGGGAACGACTAGCGGGACCCGTGGGACCCAGTACTTC. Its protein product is CASSPGQGTTSGTRGTQYF.

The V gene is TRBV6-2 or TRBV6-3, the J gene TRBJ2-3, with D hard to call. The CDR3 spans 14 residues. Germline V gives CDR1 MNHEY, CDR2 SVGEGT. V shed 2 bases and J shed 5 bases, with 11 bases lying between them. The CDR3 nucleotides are TGTGCCAGCAGTTACGGCCAGAGTGGAGATACGCAGTATTTT. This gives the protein CASSYGQSGDTQYF.

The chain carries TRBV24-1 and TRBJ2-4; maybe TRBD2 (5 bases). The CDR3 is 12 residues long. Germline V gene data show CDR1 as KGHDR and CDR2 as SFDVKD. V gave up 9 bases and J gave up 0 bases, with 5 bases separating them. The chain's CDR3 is CATEGAKNIQYF. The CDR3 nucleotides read TGTGCCACCGAGGGAGCCAAAAACATTCAGTACTTC.